This T cell receptor (beta chain) is from a study of OX40 agonist ivuxolimab in advanced cancers. At the level of the study: Patients' therapy was ivuxolimab, an antibody that acts as an agonist of OX40 (CD134). Patient treatment consisted of intravenous ivuxolimab administration every 2 weeks at 0.01 to 10 mg/kg. Partial responses were seen in three patients, one with hepatocellular carcinoma and two with cutaneous melanoma. Overall study findings and caveats: At 0.1 to 3.0 mg/kg and by week 6, clonal expansion occurred in CD4+ and CD8+ blood T cells.

CDR3 size: 14 residues. Germline assignment: CDR1 SEHNR and CDR2 FQNEAQ (reference sequence). V lost 5 bases to trimming and J lost 2 bases, with 12 bases between them. Concerning this clone: What it binds is unknown.

The table came from immunoSEQ multiplex PCR; TCRdb's copy has only in-frame clones and leaves some out. In the table there are 40,000 to 45,000 clones, about 86% of which are singletons. The chain combines TRBV7-9 with TRBJ1-2; a possible D gene is TRBD1 (5 bases). Sequenced here: CD4+ or CD8+ T cells sorted from blood, sampled in a trial of the OX40 agonist ivuxolimab. This receptor was identified in an adult with an advanced solid tumor such as melanoma, head and neck, liver or kidney cancer. The CDR3 loop reads CASSQTGRNYGYTF. DNA for the CDR3: TGTGCCAGCAGCCAGACGGGACGGAACTATGGCTACACCTTC.